These 18 T cell receptor beta chains were sequenced from one sample in a study of tumor-infiltrating lymphocytes in primary liver carcinoma (dated by TCRdb to 2017 to 2019). TCRdb lists the instrument as Illumina HiSeq 2500. Using a constant-region primer and ProtoScript II reverse transcriptase, TCRbeta-specific cDNA was reverse-transcribed from 500 ng total RNA. Construction of the TCRbeta libraries relied on three nested rounds of multiplex PCR, following a slightly modified ARM-PCR procedure. Each of the first two PCR rounds ran for nine to eleven cycles and used multiplex TRBV1-TRBV30 forward primers together with a Cbeta reverse primer. The raw public data were reprocessed by TCRdb itself: fastp quality trimming at Q25, MiXCR clonotype calling, in-frame beta chains only. Each CDR3 protein gets just one entry, which takes the most common genes and DNA from the rows behind it. Recorded for this sample are 90,000 to 150,000 distinct CDR3 sequences; 65% to 75% of them occurred a single time. The ten largest clones add up to roughly 8.1% of the sample.

Total RNA and DNA were co-extracted without cell sorting from around 20-30 mg of bulk tissue using the AllPrep DNA/RNA mini kit. Sequencing was carried out using tumor-adjacent normal liver tissue. These receptors were taken from a woman in her sixties or seventies with primary liver carcinoma and hepatitis B virus infection.

The rearrangement uses TRBV6-1 and TRBJ1-2, with TRBD1 identical over 9 bases. This CDR3 is built from 14 residues. Germline V gene lookup returns CDR1 MNHNS and CDR2 SASEGT. CDR3 sequence reads: CACSENWTGEGYTF. CDR3 sequence (DNA): TGTGCTTGCAGTGAAAACTGGACAGGGGAAGGCTACACCTTC.

Regarding this clonotype: A much larger clone lies one base from this, so it may be a read error. The chain has TRBV30 and TRBJ2-3; 8 bases line up with TRBD2. The CDR3 has 19 residues. V was clipped by 4 bases and J by 2 bases; unmatched bases: 20. Germline values: CDR1 GTSNPN, CDR2 SVGIG (reference sequence). This chain's CDR3 is CAWNPPLVGGRGDTDTQYF. As DNA, the CDR3 is TGTGCCTGGAACCCGCCGCTAGTGGGAGGGCGGGGGGACACAGATACGCAGTATTTT.

This clonotype turned up a few times. A read error may account for a junction end that differs from germline. This rearrangement joins TRBV10-3 to TRBJ1-1; D is perhaps TRBD1 (5 bases). The CDR3 length is 12 residues. CDR1 is ENHRY, CDR2 SYGVKD, per germline. CDR3 coding DNA: TGTACCATCAGTGAGAGGGGTAATGAAGCTTTCTTT. Its translation is CTISERGNEAFF.

This clonotype was seen once. The V call is TRBV11-1, the J call TRBJ2-7, with TRBD2 as a possible D gene (6 bases). Germline loops: CDR1 SGHAT, CDR2 FQDESV (reference sequence). CDR3 length equals 15 residues. V was clipped by 5 bases and J by 7 bases, with 21 bases between them. The CDR3 is CASSPRIAGLREQYF. CDR3 coding DNA: TGTGCCAGCAGCCCTCGAATAGCAGGACTACGAGAGCAGTACTTC.

Concerning this clonotype: The CDR3 does not close with the conserved phenylalanine or tryptophan, likely indicating a read error. V gene TRBV11-1 combines with J gene TRBJ2-7; tentatively, D is TRBD1 or TRBD2 (6 bases each). Deletions cut 9 bases from V and 6 bases from J, with 24 bases between. Germline CDR1 reads SGHAT; CDR2 reads FQDESV (reference sequence). The CDR3 has 15 amino acids. This CDR3 reads CASSPRTAGLCEQYL. In DNA form, the CDR3 reads TGTGCCAGTAGCCCTCGGACAGCAGGACTATGCGAGCAGTACTTA.

This clonotype was seen only a few times. V and J are TRBV23-1 and TRBJ1-1; D not resolved. TRBV23-1 is annotated as an ORF whose role is uncertain. This CDR3 is 13 amino acids long. The V gene lost 0 bases and the J gene lost 1 base, with 3 bases spanning the gap. The CDR3, as DNA: TGCGCCAGCAGTCAATCAGGGAACACTGAAGCTTTCTTT. Translated: CASSQSGNTEAFF.

This clonotype was counted ten times or more. This chain links TRBV10-3 with TRBJ2-7, with D perhaps TRBD1 (6 bases). The V and J ends lost 10 bases and 0 bases respectively, with 10 bases between them. CDR1 is ENHRY, CDR2 SYGVKD, per germline. The CDR3 consists of 12 residues. Here the CDR3 reads CATRQDSYEQYF. Here the CDR3 DNA reads TGTGCCACCCGACAGGACTCCTACGAGCAGTACTTC.

The genes are TRBV5-1 and TRBJ2-5, with D possibly matching TRBD2 (6 bases). Deletions cut 6 bases from V and 4 bases from J, with 13 bases between. Germline CDR1 SGHRS, CDR2 YFSETQ. CDR3 length equals 13 residues. CDR3: CASTLQAGETQYF. CDR3 nucleotides: TGCGCCAGCACCCTCCAAGCGGGAGAGACCCAGTACTTC.

The sample holds a few counts of this clonotype. The V call is TRBV19, the J call TRBJ2-2, with 10 bases matching TRBD1. Germline V gene sequence: CDR1 LNHDA, CDR2 SQIVND (reference sequence). The V and J ends lost 8 bases and 6 bases, in that order; junction bases with no gene match: 6. The CDR3 has 14 residues. The CDR3 sequence: CASPGTGDAGELFF. CDR3 sequence (DNA): TGTGCCAGTCCCGGGACAGGGGATGCCGGGGAGCTGTTTTTT.

On this clonotype: Without the conserved terminal phenylalanine or tryptophan, this CDR3 likely stems from a read error. The chain carries TRBV11-2 and TRBJ2-1, with D perhaps matching TRBD2 (6 bases). CDR3 length equals 15 residues. The germline V gene encodes CDR1 SGHAT and CDR2 FQNNGV. V gave up 5 bases and J gave up 9 bases, with 20 bases separating them. Written as DNA, the CDR3 is TGTGCCAGCAGCCACCAGGCGGGACGAGGCGGTGAGCAGTTCTTA. Its protein product is CASSHQAGRGGEQFL.

This clonotype was recorded only once. The CDR3 does not close with the conserved phenylalanine or tryptophan, likely indicating a read error. This chain joins TRBV11-2 and TRBJ2-7, with TRBD2 as a possible D gene (5 bases). The CDR3 sequence is 15 residues long. CDR1 and CDR2 from the germline V gene are SGHAT and FQNNGV. The CDR3 is CASGLDPGHTSEQYL. The CDR3 DNA reads TGCGCCAGCGGCTTAGACCCAGGCCATACGTCCGAGCAGTACTTA.

For this clonotype: Sequence at one end of the junction differs from germline and may be a read error. This chain links TRBV28 with TRBJ2-7; 7 bases align to TRBD1. The CDR3 sequence is 13 residues long. The germline CDR1 and CDR2 sequences are MDHEN and SYDVKM. The CDR3 DNA sequence: TGTGCCAGCAGCCCGACAGGGTCCTACGGGCAGTACTTC. It is translated as CASSPTGSYGQYF.

Of note for this clonotype: The missing conserved phenylalanine or tryptophan at the end of this CDR3 makes a read error likely. V usage is TRBV11-3 and J usage is TRBJ2-6; a weak D match, TRBD1 (5 bases). The CDR3 totals 16 residues. Trimming removed 5 bases at V and 14 bases at J, with 25 bases between. Germline V gene sequence: CDR1 SGHNT, CDR2 YENEEA. CDR3 nucleotide sequence: TGTGCCAGCAGCCCGAGGCAGGGAACTGGGGCCTACATCCTGACTATC. Translated: CASSPRQGTGAYILTI.

As DNA, the CDR3 is TGCGCCAGCAGCCAAGAATCCAGCGGGAGGGCGGACAGAGAGCAGTTCTTC. As protein: CASSQESSGRADREQFF. The rearrangement uses TRBV4-1 and TRBJ2-1; TRBD2 agrees at 10 bases. V trimming: 0 bases; J trimming: 10 bases; junction bases outside the gene matches: 12. Germline loops: CDR1 MGHRA, CDR2 YSYEKL. The CDR3 consists of 17 residues.

Regarding this clonotype: In this CDR3 the conserved last residue, phenylalanine or tryptophan, is missing, so a read error is likely. The DNA is omitted, as the CDR3 cannot be located on it reliably, and the CDR3 follows TCRdb's listing. The rearrangement uses TRBV7-9 and TRBJ2-6; the table's D gene call, TRBD1, was not cross checked with the DNA. With termini counted, the CDR3 has 17 amino acids. The germline V gene encodes CDR1 SEHNR and CDR2 FQNEAQ (reference sequence). CDR3: CASSLTLGGTGANVMTS.

As to this clonotype: Compared with germline, one end of the junction differs, possibly owing to a read error. The J gene is TRBJ1-5, the V gene TRBV6-5, with TRBD1 identical over 7 bases. The CDR3 has 16 residues. Germline V gives CDR1 MNHEY, CDR2 SVGAGI. The CDR3 coding sequence is TGTGCCAGCAGTCTCCGGGGATCCAGGGGGTATCATCCCCAGCATTTT. This codes for CASSLRGSRGYHPQHF.

This clonotype was seen at least ten times. CDR3 nucleotide sequence: TGTGCCAGCAGCTGGCACACCGGGGAGCTGTTTTTT. Its translation: CASSWHTGELFF. J is TRBJ2-2 and V is TRBV28; D ambiguous. The CDR3 is 12 residues long. V was trimmed by 6 bases and J by 3 bases, leaving 5 bases between them. CDR1 and CDR2 from the germline V gene are MDHEN and SYDVKM.

Of note for this clonotype: The junction does not match germline at one end; this may be a read error. The chain uses TRBV29-1 and TRBJ1-2; TRBD1 matches at 9 bases. The CDR3 covers 12 residues. Germline V gene data show CDR1 as SQVTM and CDR2 as ANQGSEA. The CDR3 loop reads CNVDRGRYCYTF. Written as DNA, the CDR3 is TGCAACGTTGACAGGGGGAGGTATTGCTACACCTTC.